The 10 T cell receptor beta chains presented below share a single source sample, sequenced in a study of T cell responses to AZD1222 COVID-19 vaccine. Sequenced by immunoSEQ multiplex PCR; TCRdb stores in-frame clones only, minus some. The table includes some 200,000 clones, approximately 94% detected once. The sample was peripheral blood, taken 28 days after the second dose of the MenACWY control vaccine. Source of these receptors: an adult who received the MenACWY meningococcal vaccine as a control.

V usage is TRBV7-2 and J usage is TRBJ2-3; D remains unclear. Between the trimmed V and J ends, which lost 5 bases and 10 bases, there was a span of 13 bases. CDR1 is SGHTA and CDR2 is FQGNSA in the germline V gene. The CDR3 is 12 amino acids. The CDR3: CASSRRLEAQYF. CDR3 DNA: TGTGCCAGCAGCCGCCGCCTCGAGGCGCAGTATTTT.

The chain is built from TRBV4-2 and TRBJ2-5; TRBD2 matches at 7 bases. The CDR3 spans 16 residues. J was trimmed by 1 base and V by 0 bases; bases with no gene match: 5. Germline V gene sequence: CDR1 LGHNA, CDR2 YNFKEQ. The CDR3 loop reads CASSQDLGGGQETQYF. Here the CDR3 DNA reads TGTGCCAGCAGCCAAGATTTGGGCGGGGGCCAAGAGACCCAGTACTTC.

J is TRBJ2-5 and V is TRBV6-1; D might be TRBD1 (5 bases). Trimming took off 3 bases at V and 4 bases at J, with 12 bases between the two ends. The CDR3 extends over 14 amino acids. Germline CDR1 is MNHNS and CDR2 is SASEGT. DNA of the CDR3: TGTGCCAGCAGTGAGGTAGATGACAGAGAGACCCAGTACTTC. Translation: CASSEVDDRETQYF.

The chain couples TRBV27 to TRBJ2-7; possibly TRBD1 or TRBD2 for D (5 bases each). Germline loops: CDR1 MNHEY, CDR2 SMNVEV (reference sequence). V lost 5 bases, J lost 3 bases, and 11 bases lay in between. The CDR3 loop spans 13 amino acids. The CDR3 DNA is TGTGCCAGCAGTCCCGGGGCAGACTACGAGCAGTACTTC. This encodes CASSPGADYEQYF.

This clone was found a few times. V is TRBV7-9 and J is TRBJ2-1; D is ambiguous. Trimming removed 0 bases at V and 0 bases at J, with 3 bases between. The CDR3 contains 14 residues. In germline, CDR1 is SEHNR, CDR2 FQNEAQ (reference sequence). CDR3 in amino acids: CASSLAVSYNEQFF. The CDR3 DNA sequence: TGTGCCAGCAGCTTAGCGGTCTCCTACAATGAGCAGTTCTTC.

V is TRBV19 and J is TRBJ2-7, with D tentatively TRBD2 (5 bases). Germline CDR1 LNHDA, CDR2 SQIVND (reference sequence). Trimming pared 3 bases from V and 6 bases from J, leaving 12 bases between. This CDR3 contains 13 residues. CDR3 sequence: CASSIRLFREQYF. CDR3 nucleotide sequence: TGTGCCAGTAGTATTCGACTATTCCGCGAGCAGTACTTC.

This clone was picked up one time. The V call is TRBV29-1, the J call TRBJ1-1; D unresolved. CDR3 length: 10 residues. From germline, CDR1 is SQVTM and CDR2 ANQGSEA. V was trimmed by 6 bases and J by 1 base, leaving 3 bases between them. In DNA, the CDR3 is TGCAGCGTACGGAACACTGAAGCTTTCTTT. Translating gives CSVRNTEAFF.

This clone was picked up one time. This sequence joins TRBV15 and TRBJ2-3, with a possible D match to TRBD2 (6 bases). CDR1 is LNHNV and CDR2 is YYDKDF in the germline V gene (reference sequence). The CDR3 has 14 amino acids. Trimming stripped 1 base from V and 9 bases from J, with 14 bases between. CDR3 DNA: TGTGCCACCAGCAGAGTCGACTCCGGGGGAACGCAGTATTTT. Translation gives CATSRVDSGGTQYF.

The chain employs TRBV10-3 and TRBJ1-2, with 10 bases identical to TRBD1. V gave up 11 bases and J gave up 4 bases; unmatched junction bases: 19. The CDR3 runs 17 residues. CDR1 and CDR2 from the germline V gene are ENHRY and SYGVKD. CDR3 DNA sequence: TGTGCCGTCCGGCCCGGGACAGGGGACCCGGGCGTCTATGGCTACACCTTC. This gives the protein CAVRPGTGDPGVYGYTF.

The chain is built from TRBV4-1 and TRBJ2-7; D is undetermined. The germline V and J ends were trimmed by 1 base and 3 bases, with 7 bases remaining between them. The CDR3 runs 13 residues. Germline lookup yields CDR1 MGHRA and CDR2 YSYEKL. CDR3 DNA: TGCGCCAGCAGCCAAGCAGGCAGCTACGAGCAGTACTTC. Translating gives CASSQAGSYEQYF.